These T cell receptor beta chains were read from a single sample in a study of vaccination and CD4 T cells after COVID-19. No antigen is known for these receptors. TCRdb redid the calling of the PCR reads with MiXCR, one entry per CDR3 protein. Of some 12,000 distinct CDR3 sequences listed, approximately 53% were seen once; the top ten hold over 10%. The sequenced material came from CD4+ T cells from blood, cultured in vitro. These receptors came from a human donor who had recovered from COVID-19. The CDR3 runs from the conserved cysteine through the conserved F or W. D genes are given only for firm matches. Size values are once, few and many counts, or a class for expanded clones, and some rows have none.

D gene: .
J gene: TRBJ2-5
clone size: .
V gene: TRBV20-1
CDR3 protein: CSAPTAGQETQYF
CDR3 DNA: TGCAGTGCTCCGACCGCGGGTCAAGAGACCCAGTACTTC

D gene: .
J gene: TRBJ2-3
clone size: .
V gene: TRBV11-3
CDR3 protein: CASSSGGIGTDTQYF
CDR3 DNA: TGTGCCAGCAGCTCCGGTGGTATTGGCACAGATACGCAGTATTTT

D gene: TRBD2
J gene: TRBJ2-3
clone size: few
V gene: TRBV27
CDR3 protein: CASRRAGGGGTQYF
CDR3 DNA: TGTGCCAGCCGGCGGGCGGGAGGAGGCGGTACGCAGTATTTT

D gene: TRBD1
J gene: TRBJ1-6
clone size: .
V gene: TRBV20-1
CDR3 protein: CSAEDRLPNSPLHF
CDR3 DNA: TGCAGTGCTGAGGACAGGCTACCCAATTCACCCCTCCACTTT

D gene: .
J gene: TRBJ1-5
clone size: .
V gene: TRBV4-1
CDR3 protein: CASSQDLEGISNQPQHF
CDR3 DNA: TGCGCCAGCAGCCAAGATCTTGAGGGGATTAGCAATCAGCCCCAGCATTTT

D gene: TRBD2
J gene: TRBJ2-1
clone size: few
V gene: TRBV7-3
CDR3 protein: CASSLNLAGGTYNEQFF
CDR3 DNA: TGTGCCAGCAGCTTAAACTTGGCGGGAGGCACCTACAATGAGCAGTTCTTC

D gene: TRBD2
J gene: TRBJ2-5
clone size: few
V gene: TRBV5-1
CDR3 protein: CASSVTSGRETQYF
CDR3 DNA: TGCGCCAGCAGCGTGACTAGCGGGAGAGAGACCCAGTACTTC

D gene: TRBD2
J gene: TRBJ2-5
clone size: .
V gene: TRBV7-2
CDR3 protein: CASSPRFGERENQQETQYF
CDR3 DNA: TGTGCCAGCAGCCCCCGATTTGGGGAGCGGGAGAACCAACAAGAGACCCAGTACTTC

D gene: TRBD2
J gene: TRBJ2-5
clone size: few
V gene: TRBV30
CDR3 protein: CAWSQGLAGQETQYF
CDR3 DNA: TGTGCCTGGAGTCAAGGACTAGCGGGACAAGAGACCCAGTACTTC

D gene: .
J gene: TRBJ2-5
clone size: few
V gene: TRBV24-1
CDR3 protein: CATSGGAQETQYF
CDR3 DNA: TGTGCCACCAGTGGGGGGGCGCAAGAGACCCAGTACTTC

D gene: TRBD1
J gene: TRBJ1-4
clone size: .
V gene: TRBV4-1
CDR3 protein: CASSPQGGPNEKLFF
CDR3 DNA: TGCGCCAGCAGCCCCCAAGGGGGCCCTAATGAAAAACTGTTTTTT

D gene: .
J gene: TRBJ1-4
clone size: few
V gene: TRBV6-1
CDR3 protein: CASSESQFNEKLFF
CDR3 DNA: TGTGCCAGCAGTGAATCTCAATTTAATGAAAAACTGTTTTTT

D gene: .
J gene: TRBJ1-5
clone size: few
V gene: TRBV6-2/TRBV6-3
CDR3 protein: CASSYSLGGSQPQHF
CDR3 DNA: TGTGCCAGCAGTTACTCTTTGGGGGGATCTCAGCCCCAGCATTTT

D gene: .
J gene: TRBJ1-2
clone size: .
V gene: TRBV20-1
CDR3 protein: CSARDSGTNYGYTF
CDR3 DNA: TGCAGTGCTAGAGACAGCGGGACAAACTATGGCTACACCTTC

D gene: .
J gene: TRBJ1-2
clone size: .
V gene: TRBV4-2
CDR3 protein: CASSQEVDSRTNYGYTF
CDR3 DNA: TGTGCCAGCAGCCAAGAGGTCGATTCACGGACAAACTATGGCTACACCTTC

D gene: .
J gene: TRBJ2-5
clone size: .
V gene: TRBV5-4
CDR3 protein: CASTTSERNWGETQYF
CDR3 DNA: TGTGCCAGCACCACGAGCGAGCGCAACTGGGGGGAGACCCAGTACTTC

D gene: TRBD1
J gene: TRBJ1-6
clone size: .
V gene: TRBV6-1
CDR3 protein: CASSDSTQGANSPLHF
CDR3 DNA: TGTGCCAGCAGTGACTCAACACAGGGGGCAAATTCACCCCTCCACTTT

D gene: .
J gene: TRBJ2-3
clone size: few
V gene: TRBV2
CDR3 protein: CASSGTEPNTDTQYF
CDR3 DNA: TGTGCCAGCAGTGGGACAGAGCCCAACACAGATACGCAGTATTTT

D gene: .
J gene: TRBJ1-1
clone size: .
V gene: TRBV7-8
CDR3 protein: CASHSAVNTEAFF
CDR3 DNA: TGTGCCAGCCATAGCGCCGTGAACACTGAAGCTTTCTTT

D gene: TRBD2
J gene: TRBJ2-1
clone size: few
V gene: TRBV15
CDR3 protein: CATSNGGTSGRSPYNEQFF
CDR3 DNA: TGTGCCACCAGCAACGGAGGGACTAGCGGGAGGTCCCCCTACAATGAGCAGTTCTTC

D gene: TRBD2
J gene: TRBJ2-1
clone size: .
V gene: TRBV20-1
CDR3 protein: CSAHGGSGSVKSYNEQFF
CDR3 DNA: TGCAGTGCCCACGGTGGTAGCGGGAGTGTTAAGTCCTACAATGAGCAGTTCTTC

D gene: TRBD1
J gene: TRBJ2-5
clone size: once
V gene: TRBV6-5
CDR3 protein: CASSLGQGERETQYF
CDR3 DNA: TGTGCCAGCAGTTTGGGACAGGGGGAGAGGGAGACCCAGTACTTC

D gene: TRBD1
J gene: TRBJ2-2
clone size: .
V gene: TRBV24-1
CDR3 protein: CATSGGTGSNTGELFF
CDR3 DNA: TGTGCCACCAGTGGCGGGACAGGGTCGAACACCGGGGAGCTGTTTTTT

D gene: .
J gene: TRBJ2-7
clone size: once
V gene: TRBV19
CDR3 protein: CASSTSGQPTAYEQYF
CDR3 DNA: TGTGCCAGTAGTACGTCAGGACAGCCGACGGCCTACGAGCAGTACTTC

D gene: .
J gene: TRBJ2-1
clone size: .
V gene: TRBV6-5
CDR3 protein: CASSYRRSDEQFF
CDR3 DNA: TGTGCCAGCAGTTACCGGAGAAGCGATGAGCAGTTCTTC

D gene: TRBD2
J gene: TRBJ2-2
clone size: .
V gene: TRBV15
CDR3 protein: CATSRARGTSGRFSNTGELFF
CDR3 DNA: TGTGCCACCAGCAGAGCCCGAGGGACTAGCGGGAGGTTCTCGAACACCGGGGAGCTGTTTTTT

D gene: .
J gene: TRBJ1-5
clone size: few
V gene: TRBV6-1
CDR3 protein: CASSEGGKGSNQPQHF
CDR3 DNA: TGTGCCAGCAGTGAAGGGGGGAAGGGGAGCAATCAGCCCCAGCATTTT

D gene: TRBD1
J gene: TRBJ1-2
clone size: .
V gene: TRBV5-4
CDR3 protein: CASSWQDRGMGYTF
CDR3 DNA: TGTGCCAGCAGCTGGCAGGACAGGGGAATGGGCTACACCTTC

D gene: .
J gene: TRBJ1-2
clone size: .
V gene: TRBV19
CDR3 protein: CASSGLNYGYTF
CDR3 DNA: TGTGCCAGCTCCGGACTGAACTATGGGTACACCTTC

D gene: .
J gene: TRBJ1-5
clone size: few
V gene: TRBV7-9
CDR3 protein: CASSPRKAGGPQHF
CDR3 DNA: TGTGCCAGCAGCCCCCGGAAGGCCGGGGGGCCCCAGCATTTT

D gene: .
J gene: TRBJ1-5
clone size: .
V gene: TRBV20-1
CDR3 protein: CSARGTGDQPQHF
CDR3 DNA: TGCAGTGCTAGGGGGACTGGAGATCAGCCCCAGCATTTT

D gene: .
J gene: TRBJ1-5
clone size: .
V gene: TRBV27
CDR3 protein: CASSLGRNQPQHF
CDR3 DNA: TGTGCCAGCAGTTTGGGACGTAATCAGCCCCAGCATTTT

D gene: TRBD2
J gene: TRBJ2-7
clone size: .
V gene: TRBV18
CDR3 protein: CASVLGTSDYEQYF
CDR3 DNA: TGTGCCAGCGTTCTCGGGACTAGCGACTACGAGCAGTACTTC

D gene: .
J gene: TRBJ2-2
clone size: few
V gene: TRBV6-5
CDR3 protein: CASSYKLNTGELFF
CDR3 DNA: TGTGCCAGCAGTTACAAACTGAACACCGGGGAGCTGTTTTTT

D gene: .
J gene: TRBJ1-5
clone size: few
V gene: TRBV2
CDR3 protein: CASSAEGQPQHF
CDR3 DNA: TGTGCCAGCAGTGCGGAGGGGCAGCCCCAGCATTTT

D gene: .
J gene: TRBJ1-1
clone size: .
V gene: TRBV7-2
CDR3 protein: CASSYGRQNTEAFF
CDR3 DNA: TGTGCCAGCAGCTATGGACGGCAGAACACTGAAGCTTTCTTT

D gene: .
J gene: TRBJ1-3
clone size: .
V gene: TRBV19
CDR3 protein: CASSIAWGGDTIYF
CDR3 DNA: TGTGCCAGTAGTATTGCTTGGGGAGGAGACACCATATATTTT

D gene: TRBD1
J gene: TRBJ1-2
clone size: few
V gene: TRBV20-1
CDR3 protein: CSARVVAGGNYGYTF
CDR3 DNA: TGCAGTGCTAGGGTCGTTGCAGGGGGTAACTATGGCTACACCTTC

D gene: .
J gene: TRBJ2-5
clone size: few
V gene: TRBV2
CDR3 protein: CASSGDMRETQYF
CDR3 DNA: TGTGCCAGCAGCGGAGACATGAGGGAGACCCAGTACTTC

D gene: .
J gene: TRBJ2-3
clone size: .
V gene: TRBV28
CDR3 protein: CASFGTASTDTQYF
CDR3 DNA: TGTGCCAGTTTTGGGACGGCTAGCACAGATACGCAGTATTTT

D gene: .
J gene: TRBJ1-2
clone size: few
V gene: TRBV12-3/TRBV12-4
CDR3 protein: CASSFAGTDGYTF
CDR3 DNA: TGTGCCAGCAGTTTCGCAGGGACGGATGGCTACACCTTC

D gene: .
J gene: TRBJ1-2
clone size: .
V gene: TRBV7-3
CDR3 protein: CASSPPGLDSNSGGYTF
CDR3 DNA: TGTGCCAGCAGTCCACCAGGCCTGGACTCAAACTCGGGGGGCTACACCTTC

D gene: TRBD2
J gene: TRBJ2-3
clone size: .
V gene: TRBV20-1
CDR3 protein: CSGVSGREATDTQYF
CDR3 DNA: TGCAGTGGCGTCAGTGGCCGGGAGGCCACAGATACGCAGTATTTT

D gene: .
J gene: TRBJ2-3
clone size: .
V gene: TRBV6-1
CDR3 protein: CASSPRISTDTQYF
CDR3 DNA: TGTGCCAGCAGTCCCCGGATAAGCACAGATACGCAGTATTTT

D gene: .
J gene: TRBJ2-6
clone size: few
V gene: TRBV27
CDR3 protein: CASSFWGSGANVLTF
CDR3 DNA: TGTGCCAGCAGTTTTTGGGGCTCTGGGGCCAACGTCCTGACTTTC

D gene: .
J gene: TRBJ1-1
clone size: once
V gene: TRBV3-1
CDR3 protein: CASSQGQAPVVAFF
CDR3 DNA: TGTGCCAGCAGCCAAGGACAGGCACCCGTTGTAGCTTTCTTT

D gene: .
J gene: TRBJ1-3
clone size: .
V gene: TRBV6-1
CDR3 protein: CASTDRTSGNTIYF
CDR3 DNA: TGTGCCAGCACTGATAGGACTTCTGGAAACACCATATATTTT

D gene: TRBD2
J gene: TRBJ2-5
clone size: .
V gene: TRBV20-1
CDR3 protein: CGAPQRDKGETQYF
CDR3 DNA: TGCGGTGCCCCCCAGCGGGATAAAGGAGAGACCCAGTACTTC

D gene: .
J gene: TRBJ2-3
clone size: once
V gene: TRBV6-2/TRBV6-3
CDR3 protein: CASTDEASWSTDTQYF
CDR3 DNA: TGTGCCAGCACCGACGAGGCTAGCTGGAGCACAGATACGCAGTATTTT

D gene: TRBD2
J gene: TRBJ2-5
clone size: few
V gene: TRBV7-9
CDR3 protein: CASRGGRGLAGGGETQYF
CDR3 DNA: TGTGCCAGCCGGGGAGGCCGGGGACTAGCGGGAGGTGGAGAGACCCAGTACTTC

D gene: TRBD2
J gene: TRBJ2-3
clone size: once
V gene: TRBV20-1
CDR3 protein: CSAIGTSRTDTQYF
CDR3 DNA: TGCAGTGCCATCGGGACTAGTCGTACAGATACGCAGTATTTT

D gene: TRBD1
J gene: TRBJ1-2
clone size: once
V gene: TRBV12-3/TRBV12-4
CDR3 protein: CASSSGQGREGYTF
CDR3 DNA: TGTGCCAGCAGTTCGGGACAGGGACGGGAAGGCTACACCTTC

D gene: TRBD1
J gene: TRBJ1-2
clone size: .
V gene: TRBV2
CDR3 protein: CASSGRGHGNGYTF
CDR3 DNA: TGTGCCAGCAGTGGCAGGGGGCATGGGAATGGCTACACCTTC

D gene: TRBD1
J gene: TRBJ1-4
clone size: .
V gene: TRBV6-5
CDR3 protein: CASNYSLDRVYEKLFF
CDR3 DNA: TGTGCCAGCAACTACTCCTTGGACAGGGTCTACGAAAAACTGTTTTTT

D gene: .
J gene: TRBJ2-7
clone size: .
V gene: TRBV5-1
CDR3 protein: CASSLVAGGLDEQYF
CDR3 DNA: TGCGCCAGCAGCTTGGTGGCAGGGGGGTTGGACGAGCAGTACTTC

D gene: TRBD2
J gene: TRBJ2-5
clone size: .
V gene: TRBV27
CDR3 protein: CASRTSAQETQYF
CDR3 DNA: TGTGCCAGCAGGACTAGCGCTCAAGAGACCCAGTACTTC

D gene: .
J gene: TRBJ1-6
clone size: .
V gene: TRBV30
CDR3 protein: CAWSSGQTNSPLHF
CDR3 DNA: TGTGCCTGGTCGTCCGGACAGACAAATTCACCCCTCCACTTT

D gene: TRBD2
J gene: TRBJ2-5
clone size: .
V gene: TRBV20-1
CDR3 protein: CSARAPGLAGGRETQYF
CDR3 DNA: TGCAGTGCTAGAGCCCCGGGACTAGCGGGAGGTCGGGAGACCCAGTACTTC

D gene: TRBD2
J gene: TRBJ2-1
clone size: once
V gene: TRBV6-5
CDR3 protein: CASSLAGGGIEQFF
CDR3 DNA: TGTGCCAGCAGTTTAGCGGGAGGAGGCATCGAGCAGTTCTTC

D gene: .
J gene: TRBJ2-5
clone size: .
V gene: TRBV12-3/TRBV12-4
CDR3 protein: CASSLGSDDQETQYF
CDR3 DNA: TGTGCCAGCAGTTTAGGATCTGATGACCAAGAGACCCAGTACTTC